This T cell receptor (beta chain) was captured by sequencing in a study of T-cell reconstitution after alpha-beta-depleted transplantation in children. The CDR3 has 12 residues. CDR1 is SQVTM and CDR2 is ANQGSEA in the germline V gene. The V end was cut by 7 bases, the J end by 5 bases, with 14 bases between. Unique molecular identifiers tagged the TCRbeta library. A single record per CDR3 protein comes from TCRdb applying MiXCR to the PCR reads. The sample lists fewer than 1 million distinct CDR3 sequences, roughly 16% occurring once. Study results and limitations: A year post-transplant, T-cell counts and diversity derived mostly from newly produced T cells.

This clonotype was detected a few times. The antigen is unknown. This sequence joins TRBV29-1 and TRBJ2-5; unclear D gene. The clonotype comes from a male patient younger than 18 who had a stem cell transplant for acute lymphoblastic leukemia, so the T cells may come from the graft donor. The material sequenced was PBMCs, mostly from graft donor cells, taken 360 days after TCRalphabeta/CD19-depleted stem cell transplant. CDR3: CSAIGVFETQYF. CDR3 DNA sequence: TGCAGCGCGATCGGAGTGTTTGAGACCCAGTACTTC.